This T cell receptor beta chain was documented in a study of T cell clonotyping in hematopoietic cell transplantation. This clone was picked up one time. Its matching antigen is unknown. There are 17 residues in the CDR3. After removal of 0 bases from V and 3 bases from J, the junction contained 6 bases not matched to a gene. CDR1 is KGHSH and CDR2 is LQKENI in the germline V gene. Regarding the study as a whole: Higher Inverse Simpson Index values in graft donor and pretransplant recipient predicted broader posttransplant TCR diversity.

Some clones are missing from TCRdb's copy, which holds only in-frame ones; the method was immunoSEQ multiplex PCR. The sample holds 37,000 or so clones, about 90% seen once. The genes are TRBV18 and TRBJ1-3, with 9 bases aligning to TRBD1. This TCR came from a woman aged 40 to 50 in good health. Some clones in this sample may be carry-over from other donors' samples. Sequenced sample: peripheral blood mononuclear cells. As DNA, the CDR3 is TGTGCCAGCTCACCACCAGCCGGACAGGGGTATGGAAACACCATATATTTT. Protein sequence: CASSPPAGQGYGNTIYF.